Listed below are T cell receptor beta chains from one sample, sequenced in a study of Ad26.COV2.S vaccination and SARS-CoV-2 variants. Only in-frame clones appear in the TCRdb table, and some are missing; sequencing was by immunoSEQ multiplex PCR. The table has about 480,000 clones, approximately 88% seen once. The sample consisted of peripheral blood, taken in a trial of Ad26.COV2.S vaccine versus placebo. These receptors all stem from a person between 18 and 59 years old who received the Ad26.COV2.S COVID-19 vaccine or a placebo. Each CDR3 is given with its conserved first and last residue. Fields, in order: J gene, V gene, CDR3 protein.

j_gene: TRBJ2-7
v_gene: TRBV10-3
CDR3aa: CAIRADRGALREQYF

j_gene: TRBJ2-1
v_gene: TRBV9
CDR3aa: CASSVAEWRLAGVSSYNEQFF

j_gene: TRBJ2-7
v_gene: TRBV7-2
CDR3aa: CASSLTILTSGRSHEQYF

j_gene: TRBJ2-2
v_gene: TRBV5-5
CDR3aa: CASSPGPAANTGELFF

j_gene: TRBJ1-6
v_gene: TRBV24-1
CDR3aa: CATSEDGQALHF

j_gene: TRBJ2-1
v_gene: TRBV6-1
CDR3aa: CASSELKGLFF

j_gene: TRBJ2-1
v_gene: TRBV7-3
CDR3aa: CASSLFGQGYNEQFF

j_gene: TRBJ2-5
v_gene: TRBV5-4
CDR3aa: CASSLRQGKETQYF

j_gene: TRBJ2-1
v_gene: TRBV7-2
CDR3aa: CASSTGQSYNEQFF

j_gene: TRBJ1-5
v_gene: TRBV19
CDR3aa: CASSPLRDQPQHF

j_gene: TRBJ2-5
v_gene: TRBV5-6
CDR3aa: CASSLVAGGQETQYF

j_gene: TRBJ1-1
v_gene: TRBV19
CDR3aa: CASSIDNQGNTEAFF

j_gene: TRBJ1-3
v_gene: TRBV30
CDR3aa: CAWLDRSSGNTIYF

j_gene: TRBJ2-1
v_gene: TRBV5-5
CDR3aa: CASSLGVGEQFF

j_gene: TRBJ1-3
v_gene: TRBV12-5
CDR3aa: CASGWTGAGSGNTIYF

j_gene: TRBJ2-3
v_gene: TRBV27
CDR3aa: CASSQYRGIAGDTQYF